The 26 T cell receptor beta chains given below trace back to one sample, sequenced in a study of liver allograft versus peripheral blood T cells. About the research overall: Graft-liver T cell receptor repertoires were compared against recipient peripheral blood repertoires.

Each CDR3 protein is one row after TCRdb ran MiXCR on the reads. The sample lists around 17,000 distinct CDR3 sequences; roughly a fifth were seen once. These receptors all come from a human patient who had a liver transplant. Part of the T cells may come from the graft donor.

The gene calls are TRBV5-1 and TRBJ2-1, with 8 nucleotides matching TRBD2. V was clipped by 4 bases and J by 6 bases; unmatched bases: 9. Germline values: CDR1 SGHRS, CDR2 YFSETQ. The CDR3 is 15 amino acids. The CDR3, as DNA: TGCGCCAGCAGCCGGGGGGGTGCTGTCCTCAATGAGCAGTTCTTC. It encodes CASSRGGAVLNEQFF.

Ten or more counts support this clonotype. The V gene is TRBV18, the J gene TRBJ2-4; 8 bases are a match to TRBD1. The germline CDR1 and CDR2 sequences are KGHSH and LQKENI. The junction had 9 bases not matched to a gene; V was cut back by 3 bases and J by 14 bases. The length of the CDR3 is 13 residues. Here the CDR3 DNA reads TGTGCCAGCTCACCGCAGGGGGCCCCGGTGGAGTACTTC. This translates into CASSPQGAPVEYF.

The rearrangement uses TRBV12-3 or TRBV12-4 and TRBJ2-7; TRBD2 might be the D (6 bases). The CDR3 loop spans 14 amino acids. Trimming took off 4 bases at V and 2 bases at J, with 12 bases between the two ends. The CDR3 spells CASSYLGGAYEQYF. In DNA form, the CDR3 reads TGTGCCAGCAGTTACCTGGGGGGAGCCTACGAGCAGTACTTC.

CDR3 nucleotides: TGTGCCAGCAGTCCGCTCGAAACTAGCGGGGCGAACACCGGGGAGCTGTTTTTT. It codes for CASSPLETSGANTGELFF. The chain links TRBV28 to TRBJ2-2; 10 nucleotides agree with TRBD2. J lost 0 bases, V lost 5 bases, and 9 bases had no gene match. Germline CDR1 and CDR2: MDHEN and SYDVKM. The CDR3 runs 18 residues.

Within the sample, this clonotype is medium-sized. The CDR3 spells CASSIRSGRVTGELFF. The CDR3 region has the DNA TGTGCCAGTAGTATCCGTAGCGGGAGAGTTACCGGGGAGCTGTTTTTT. This chain connects TRBV19 to TRBJ2-2, with 9 bases fitting TRBD2. Germline CDR1 is LNHDA and CDR2 is SQIVND (reference sequence). CDR3 length: 16 residues. Unmatched junction bases numbered 7, after V lost 3 bases and J lost 5 bases.

This clonotype occurred a few times. This chain uses TRBV19 with TRBJ2-1; 8 positions match TRBD2. The germline CDR1 and CDR2 sequences are LNHDA and SQIVND (reference sequence). V lost 6 bases and J lost 0; bases outside the gene matches: 10. This CDR3 has 17 residues. The CDR3 DNA follows: TGTGCCAGTAGGGGGTTAGCGGGGTCGAGCTCCTACAATGAGCAGTTCTTC. Its protein product is CASRGLAGSSSYNEQFF.

This clonotype was detected a few times. The rearrangement links TRBV19 to TRBJ1-5; D is ambiguous. Germline-derived CDR1 and CDR2 are LNHDA and SQIVND (reference sequence). The CDR3 is 16 amino acids. Trimming stripped 1 base from V and 4 bases from J, with 14 bases between. The chain's CDR3 is CASSIVWEILNQPQHF. In DNA, the CDR3 is TGTGCCAGTAGTATAGTTTGGGAGATCTTAAATCAGCCCCAGCATTTT.

This clonotype was observed a few times. The chain joins TRBV19 to TRBJ1-5; D possibly corresponds to TRBD1 (5 bases). From germline, CDR1 is LNHDA and CDR2 SQIVND (reference sequence). The CDR3 is made up of 16 amino acids. Trimming took 1 base from V and 3 from J, leaving 13 bases between them. The DNA for the CDR3 is TGTGCCAGTAGTATAGGAGGGGCGGTCTCCAATCAGCCCCAGCATTTT. Encoded protein: CASSIGGAVSNQPQHF.

This clonotype has a handful of counts. CDR3 sequence: CAWRREQTGTGDYLAEAFF. The CDR3 nucleotides are TGTGCCTGGAGGAGGGAACAAACCGGGACAGGGGATTATTTGGCTGAAGCTTTCTTT. This sequence joins TRBV30 and TRBJ1-1; 10 nucleotides match TRBD1. V dropped 3 bases and J dropped 6; count of bases not matched to a gene: 22. Germline lookup yields CDR1 GTSNPN and CDR2 SVGIG (reference sequence). This CDR3 comprises 19 residues.

This clonotype has more than one count but fewer than ten. This chain joins TRBV18 and TRBJ1-2, with D unresolved. This CDR3 comprises 13 residues. V lost 4 bases and J lost 6, with 12 bases in between. The germline CDR1 and CDR2 sequences are KGHSH and LQKENI. CDR3 nucleotides: TGTGCCAGCTCACAAAGGAACAGTGATGGCTACACCTTC. Translated, it gives CASSQRNSDGYTF.

The chain couples TRBV19 to TRBJ2-1; the match to TRBD2 covers 9 bases. In germline, CDR1 is LNHDA, CDR2 SQIVND (reference sequence). The V gene end was trimmed by 6 bases and the J gene end by 3 bases; junction bases not matched to a gene: 6. The length of the CDR3 is 15 residues. CDR3 sequence: CASRQAGGRYNEQFF. The CDR3 nucleotides are TGTGCCAGTAGACAAGCGGGAGGCCGCTACAATGAGCAGTTCTTC.

The chain has TRBV19 and TRBJ1-5, with D perhaps matching TRBD1 (5 bases). Germline V gene sequence: CDR1 LNHDA, CDR2 SQIVND (reference sequence). The CDR3 length is 13 residues. Trimming left V 8 bases short and J 7 bases short, with 15 bases between. The CDR3 DNA follows: TGTGCCAGTTCACAGGCAATAGCCCAGCCCCAGCATTTT. This encodes CASSQAIAQPQHF.

Ten or more counts support this clonotype. The CDR3 loop reads CASSYYTGFSGELFF. CDR3 coding DNA: TGTGCCAGCAGTTACTATACAGGGTTTTCCGGGGAGCTGTTTTTT. This chain uses TRBV6-5 with TRBJ2-2; maybe TRBD1 (6 bases). Germline V gene data show CDR1 as MNHEY and CDR2 as SVGAGI. The CDR3 has 15 amino acids. V was cut by 1 base and J by 6 bases, with 12 bases left in between.

The chain recombines TRBV20-1 with TRBJ2-1; a weak D match, TRBD1 (6 bases). CDR1 and CDR2 from the germline V gene are DFQATT and SNEGSKA (reference sequence). Trimming cost V 5 bases and J 10 bases, with 21 bases left between them. The length of the CDR3 is 14 residues. CDR3 nucleotides: TGCAGTGCTCAGGGGACACGCGGTGGATACGAGCAGTTCTTC. This translates into CSAQGTRGGYEQFF.

The table lists this clonotype with a few counts. The chain has TRBV6-1 and TRBJ1-2, with D hard to call. Germline assignment: CDR1 MNHNS and CDR2 SASEGT. V lost 4 bases to trimming and J lost 6 bases, with 12 bases between them. The CDR3 has 13 residues. The DNA for the CDR3 is TGTGCCAGCAGTGTTTTAACAGAAGATGGCTACACCTTC. This gives the protein CASSVLTEDGYTF.

This clonotype is categorized as medium-sized. The chain uses TRBV5-6 and TRBJ1-2; perhaps TRBD1 as D (6 bases). Per germline, CDR1 SGHDT and CDR2 YYEEEE. V lost 8 bases to trimming and J lost 4 bases, with 12 bases between them. There are 12 residues in the CDR3. CDR3 DNA: TGTGCCAGTAGTTCGGACAGCTATGGCTACACCTTC. As protein: CASSSDSYGYTF. Complete variable domain (other parts from reference TRBV5-6 and TRBJ1-2): DAGVTQSPTHLIKTRGQQVTLRCSPKSGHDTVSWYQQALGQGPQFIFQYYEEEERQRGNFPDRFSGHQFPNYSSELNVNALLLGDSALYLCASSSDSYGYTFGSGTRLTVV.

This clonotype is medium-sized (0.01 to 0.1%) by share. The gene calls are TRBV19 and TRBJ1-2; possible D gene TRBD1, 5 bases. Trimming stripped 3 bases from V and 4 bases from J, with 9 bases between. Germline CDR1 LNHDA, CDR2 SQIVND (reference sequence). The CDR3 runs 13 residues. The CDR3 DNA reads TGTGCCAGTAGTATGGGGGGTGGCTATGGCTACACCTTC. Protein product: CASSMGGGYGYTF.

This clonotype was detected ten times or more. This chain connects TRBV6-5 to TRBJ1-3; 8 bases agree with TRBD1. The J segment lost 2 bases and the V segment lost 0 bases, leaving 12 bases of the junction unmatched. CDR3 length: 19 amino acids. The germline CDR1 and CDR2 sequences are MNHEY and SVGAGI. This CDR3 is CASSYSSWTGLGTGNTIYF. The CDR3, as DNA: TGTGCCAGCAGTTACTCTTCTTGGACAGGGCTGGGGACTGGAAACACCATATATTTT.

Notes on this clonotype: A much larger clone differs by one base, so this may be a read error. The chain has TRBV27 and TRBJ2-2; the D is unclear. CDR1 and CDR2 (germline): MNHEY, SMNVEV (reference sequence). The CDR3 contains 12 residues. The CDR3 coding sequence is TGTGCCAGCAGTTTAAACACCAGGGAGCTGTTTTTT. This codes for CASSLNTRELFF.

This chain links TRBV6-2 or TRBV6-3 with TRBJ1-2, with TRBD1 identical over 10 bases. The CDR3 contains 14 residues. V gave up 8 bases and J gave up 2 bases; unmatched junction bases: 5. The germline V gene has CDR1 MNHEY and CDR2 SVGEGT. For the CDR3, the DNA is TGTGCCAGCCGGGACAGGGGCGCGAACTATGGCTACACCTTC. This translates into CASRDRGANYGYTF.

This clonotype has just a few counts. V gene TRBV20-1 combines with J gene TRBJ2-7, with a weak D call TRBD1 (5 bases). Trimming removed 0 bases at V and 6 bases at J, with 15 bases between. Per germline, CDR1 DFQATT and CDR2 SNEGSKA (reference sequence). CDR3 length: 14 amino acids. The CDR3 DNA sequence: TGCAGTGCTAGAGACCCCTTGGCAAGGGGCGAGCAGTACTTC. It codes for CSARDPLARGEQYF.

By share, this clonotype counts as medium-sized. The chain has TRBV19 and TRBJ1-2; D is possibly TRBD1 (5 bases). V was clipped by 3 bases and J by 4 bases, with 12 bases between them. The CDR3 is 14 residues long. Per the germline V gene, CDR1 is LNHDA and CDR2 is SQIVND (reference sequence). The CDR3: CASSMGEDTYGYTF. The CDR3 DNA sequence: TGTGCCAGTAGTATGGGGGAAGATACCTATGGCTACACCTTC.

This clonotype was recorded at least ten times. The genes are TRBV15 and TRBJ2-5; D possibly uses TRBD1 or TRBD2 (6 bases each). Trimming cost V 2 bases and J 1 base, with 11 bases left between them. Germline V gives CDR1 LNHNV, CDR2 YYDKDF (reference sequence). CDR3 length: 15 amino acids. The DNA for the CDR3 is TGTGCCACCAGCAGATCTACGGGGGCCCAAGAGACCCAGTACTTC. This sequence encodes CATSRSTGAQETQYF.

The gene calls are TRBV12-5 and TRBJ2-4; 9 bases are shared with TRBD2. Germline assignment: CDR1 LGHNT and CDR2 FRNRAP. V lost 7 bases and J lost 0; bases outside the gene matches: 13. CDR3 length equals 18 residues. CDR3 sequence: CASALPGTSPLAKNIQYF. As DNA, the CDR3 is TGTGCTAGTGCCCTTCCCGGGACTAGCCCGCTAGCCAAAAACATTCAGTACTTC.

As for this clonotype: Mismatch with germline at one junction end may stem from a read error. This sequence joins TRBV5-6 and TRBJ1-1; no definite D call. The germline gives CDR1 SGHDT, CDR2 YYEEEE. This CDR3 is 11 amino acids long. In DNA, the CDR3 is TGTGTCAGCAGCTGGTCCGGTGAAGCTTTCTTT. Amino acid sequence: CVSSWSGEAFF.

The chain links TRBV5-6 to TRBJ2-2, with 7 nucleotides matching TRBD1. The CDR3 covers 17 residues. Unmatched junction bases numbered 11, after V lost 4 bases and J lost 2 bases. Germline assignment: CDR1 SGHDT and CDR2 YYEEEE. The CDR3 sequence is CASSPRINRGNTGELFF. In DNA form, the CDR3 reads TGTGCCAGCAGCCCCCGGATAAACAGGGGAAACACCGGGGAGCTGTTTTTT.